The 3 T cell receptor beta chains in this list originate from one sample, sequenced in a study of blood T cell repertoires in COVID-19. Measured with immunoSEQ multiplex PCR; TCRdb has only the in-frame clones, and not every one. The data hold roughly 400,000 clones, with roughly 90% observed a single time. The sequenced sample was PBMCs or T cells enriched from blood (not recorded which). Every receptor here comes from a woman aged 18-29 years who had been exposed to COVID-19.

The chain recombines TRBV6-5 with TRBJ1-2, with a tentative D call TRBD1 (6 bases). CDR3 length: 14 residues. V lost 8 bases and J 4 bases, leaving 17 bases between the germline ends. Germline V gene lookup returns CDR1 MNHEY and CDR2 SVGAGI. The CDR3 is CASHRGVGGYGYTF. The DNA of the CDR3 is TGTGCCAGCCATCGGGGGGTAGGGGGCTATGGCTACACCTTC.

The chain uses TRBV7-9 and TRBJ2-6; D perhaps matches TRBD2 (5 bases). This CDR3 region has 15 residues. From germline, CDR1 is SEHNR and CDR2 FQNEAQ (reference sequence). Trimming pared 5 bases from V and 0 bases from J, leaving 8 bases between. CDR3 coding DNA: TGTGCCAGCAGCGGAGGTGGCTCTGGGGCCAACGTCCTGACTTTC. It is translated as CASSGGGSGANVLTF.

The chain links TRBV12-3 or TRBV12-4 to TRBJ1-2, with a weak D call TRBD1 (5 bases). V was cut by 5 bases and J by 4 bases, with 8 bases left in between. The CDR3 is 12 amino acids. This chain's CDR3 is CASSGGIYGYTF. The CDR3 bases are TGTGCCAGCAGTGGGGGGATCTATGGCTACACCTTC.